These 20 T cell receptor beta chains originate from one sample sequenced in a study of CD8 T cells in ankylosing spondylitis. Which antigens these TCRs recognize remains unknown. Study-wide findings and caveats: For ankylosing spondylitis blood, a TCR beta motif of about eight highly homologous variants appeared characteristic.

Each CDR3 protein gets one entry after TCRdb re-called the 5' RACE reads with MiXCR. The table shows just under 550,000 distinct CDR3 sequences, with over 9.5% occurring only once. Input material: blood, either unsorted or a sorted T cell fraction (not recorded which). The origin of the receptors is a male donor with ankylosing spondylitis.

This rearrangement joins TRBV28 to TRBJ2-7; D ambiguous. The CDR3 is made up of 13 amino acids. Germline V gives CDR1 MDHEN, CDR2 SYDVKM. Trimming took off 6 bases at V and 2 bases at J, with 11 bases between the two ends. CDR3 sequence: CASRAPETYEQYF. CDR3 in DNA: TGTGCCAGCAGGGCCCCTGAAACCTACGAGCAGTACTTC.

V gene TRBV20-1 combines with J gene TRBJ1-2, with D perhaps matching TRBD1 (5 bases). The V gene's germline CDR1 is DFQATT and CDR2 SNEGSKA (reference sequence). Trimming stripped 6 bases from V and 9 bases from J, with 26 bases between. The CDR3 length is 15 residues. Written as DNA, the CDR3 is TGCAGTGCATGGCGACTCAGGGAAGTTGGAGTTAGCTACACCTTC. It translates to CSAWRLREVGVSYTF.

This clonotype was recorded at least ten times. V gene TRBV29-1 combines with J gene TRBJ1-1, with D tentatively TRBD1 (5 bases). This CDR3 region has 11 residues. Germline CDR1 reads SQVTM; CDR2 reads ANQGSEA. With 7 bases removed from V and 6 bases from J, the gap between germline ends came to 12 bases. CDR3 coding DNA: TGCAGCGGGAAAAGGGGTTCTGAAGCTTTCTTT. Residues: CSGKRGSEAFF.

The J gene is TRBJ2-3, the V gene TRBV7-6; no clear D. Germline V gene data show CDR1 as SGHVS and CDR2 as FNYEAQ. This CDR3 contains 15 residues. V was shortened by 5 bases and J by 1 base, with 13 bases between the two germline ends. This CDR3 is CASSPQVLRTDTQYF. CDR3 sequence (DNA): TGTGCCAGCAGCCCCCAAGTACTGCGCACAGATACGCAGTATTTT. Filled out from reference TRBV7-6 and TRBJ2-3, the complete variable domain reads GAGVSQSPRYKVTKRGQDVALRCDPISGHVSLYWYRQALGQGPEFLTYFNYEAQQDKSGLPNDRFSAERPEGSISTLTIQRTEQRDSAMYRCASSPQVLRTDTQYFGPGTRLTVL.

The genes are TRBV20-1 and TRBJ1-1; D unclear. The ends were cut back, 2 bases at V and 4 bases at J, with 11 bases in the middle. Germline V gene data show CDR1 as DFQATT and CDR2 as SNEGSKA (reference sequence). This CDR3 is 13 amino acids long. The CDR3 loop reads CSARRSRGTEAFF. The CDR3, as DNA: TGCAGTGCTAGAAGGTCCCGCGGCACTGAAGCTTTCTTT.

This clonotype was observed a handful of times. J is TRBJ2-2 and V is TRBV7-6, with a weak D call TRBD2 (6 bases). CDR1 is SGHVS, CDR2 FNYEAQ, per germline. The V gene lost 6 bases and the J gene lost 4 bases, with 12 bases spanning the gap. The CDR3 has 14 residues. This chain's CDR3 is CASSFTGSTGELFF. The CDR3, as DNA: TGTGCCAGCAGTTTTACCGGGAGCACCGGGGAGCTGTTTTTT. The variable domain in full, completed from reference TRBV7-6 and TRBJ2-2, reads GAGVSQSPRYKVTKRGQDVALRCDPISGHVSLYWYRQALGQGPEFLTYFNYEAQQDKSGLPNDRFSAERPEGSISTLTIQRTEQRDSAMYRCASSFTGSTGELFFGEGSRLTVL.

The table lists this clonotype with a few counts. The genes are TRBV24-1 and TRBJ2-3, with 10 positions matching TRBD2. The CDR3 covers 14 residues. Germline values: CDR1 KGHDR, CDR2 SFDVKD. With 9 bases clipped from V and 6 bases from J, the junction kept 8 bases outside the gene matches. The CDR3 region is CATRPAGGFDTQYF. As DNA, the CDR3 is TGTGCCACCCGGCCAGCGGGAGGGTTTGATACGCAGTATTTT.

This clonotype has at least ten counts. The V gene is TRBV20-1, the J gene TRBJ2-1, with D perhaps TRBD2 (6 bases). This CDR3 has 12 amino acids. The germline V and J ends were trimmed by 6 bases and 4 bases, with 10 bases remaining between them. Germline loops: CDR1 DFQATT, CDR2 SNEGSKA (reference sequence). The CDR3 spells CSAAGTYNEQFF. The CDR3 DNA is TGCAGTGCCGCCGGGACTTACAATGAGCAGTTCTTC.

V usage is TRBV19 and J usage is TRBJ2-2, with 8 bases matching TRBD2. The ends lost 0 bases at V and 5 bases at J; junction bases unmatched: 5. This CDR3 is built from 16 residues. Germline CDR1 reads LNHDA; CDR2 reads SQIVND (reference sequence). DNA of the CDR3: TGTGCCAGTAGTATAGACGCGGGAGGAGGAACCGGGGAGCTGTTTTTT. Its translation is CASSIDAGGGTGELFF.

The CDR3 reads CASRPGGHQETQYF. In DNA, the CDR3 is TGTGCCAGCAGGCCGGGGGGCCACCAAGAGACCCAGTACTTC. The chain recombines TRBV7-9 with TRBJ2-5; the D gene is possibly TRBD2 (7 bases). Germline-derived CDR1 and CDR2 are SEHNR and FQNEAQ (reference sequence). The CDR3 covers 14 residues. V was pared by 6 bases and J by 0 bases, with 11 bases between.

This clonotype was detected only a few times. The chain links TRBV10-1 to TRBJ2-1; the match to TRBD2 covers 9 bases. CDR1 is WNHNN, CDR2 SYGVQD, per germline (reference sequence). This CDR3 is built from 19 residues. V lost 10 bases, J lost 4 bases, and 23 bases stayed unmatched. In DNA, the CDR3 is TGCGCCACCGAGGGCCCAGCGGGAGGACCCAGGTTAACTTACAATGAGCAGTTCTTC. As protein: CATEGPAGGPRLTYNEQFF.

In regard to this clonotype: A clone one base away is much larger, so this may be a read error. This chain connects TRBV24-1 to TRBJ2-3; no clear D gene. Germline CDR1 and CDR2: KGHDR and SFDVKD. V dropped 10 bases and J dropped 1 base, with 5 bases sitting between them. The CDR3 loop spans 11 amino acids. The CDR3, as DNA: TGTGCCACTAGGGGCACAGATACGCAGTATTTT. As protein: CATRGTDTQYF.

This chain connects TRBV7-2 to TRBJ1-2; no firm D call. Per the germline V gene, CDR1 is SGHTA and CDR2 is FQGNSA. V was clipped by 5 bases and J by 3 bases, with 10 bases between them. The CDR3 is 13 residues long. CDR3 nucleotide sequence: TGTGCCAGCAGCGCCAAGATCGACTATGGCTACACCTTC. Amino acids: CASSAKIDYGYTF.

The chain combines TRBV18 with TRBJ1-1; 8 bases line up with TRBD1. Germline V CDR1 and CDR2: KGHSH, LQKENI. The CDR3 covers 15 residues. The junction had 10 bases not matched to a gene; V was cut back by 5 bases and J by 5 bases. CDR3 coding DNA: TGTGCCAGCTCAACCAAGACAGGGGAAGTGACTGAAGCTTTCTTT. This gives the protein CASSTKTGEVTEAFF.

CDR3 loop: CASSLEAGGIYEQYV. CDR3 nucleotide sequence: TGCGCCAGCAGCTTGGAAGCGGGAGGGATCTACGAGCAGTACGTC. The chain uses TRBV5-1 and TRBJ2-7; TRBD2 aligns across 10 bases. CDR3 size: 15 residues. Germline V lookup: CDR1 SGHRS, CDR2 YFSETQ. Trimming removed 0 bases from V and 3 bases from J; junction bases left unmatched: 3.

This clonotype was counted a few times. This chain uses TRBV15 with TRBJ2-5; D remains unclear. Deletions cut 3 bases from V and 5 bases from J, with 10 bases between. CDR1 LNHNV and CDR2 YYDKDF come from the germline V gene (reference sequence). CDR3 size: 13 residues. CDR3 bases: TGTGCCACCAGCAGGGACGGGTGGGAGACCCAGTACTTC. Its protein is CATSRDGWETQYF.

This clonotype was seen only a few times. V and J are TRBV10-3 and TRBJ2-2, with 8 bases matching TRBD2. This CDR3 is 18 amino acids long. Germline CDR1 ENHRY, CDR2 SYGVKD. Unmatched junction bases numbered 16, after V lost 3 bases and J lost 7 bases. The CDR3 nucleotides read TGTGCCATCAGTGACTCTCCGGCGAGCGGGAGAGGGAGCGGGGAGCTGTTTTTT. This encodes CAISDSPASGRGSGELFF.

This clonotype has only a few counts. This chain links TRBV11-3 with TRBJ2-2; weak D call: TRBD1 (6 bases). This CDR3 is built from 14 residues. Germline CDR1 reads SGHNT; CDR2 reads YENEEA. Trimming shortened V by 5 bases and J by 5 bases, and 12 bases separated the two germline ends. CDR3 nucleotide sequence: TGTGCCAGCAGCCCCCAAGGGGGAACCGGGGAGCTGTTTTTT. Residues: CASSPQGGTGELFF.

Many counts were recorded for this clonotype. The rearrangement links TRBV10-3 to TRBJ1-5; a weak D match, TRBD1 (6 bases). Germline CDR1 is ENHRY and CDR2 is SYGVKD. Trimming removed 4 bases from V and 7 bases from J, with 14 bases in between. The CDR3 consists of 14 residues. The CDR3, as DNA: TGTGCCATCAGTGTGGGGGGGGCTGGACAGCCCCAGCATTTT. Protein sequence: CAISVGGAGQPQHF.

The chain recombines TRBV18 with TRBJ2-1, with 8 bases identical to TRBD2. Germline V lookup: CDR1 KGHSH, CDR2 LQKENI. CDR3 length: 14 amino acids. Trimming removed 5 bases from V and 10 bases from J; junction bases left unmatched: 10. CDR3 residues: CASSRGGSGNEQFF. In DNA, the CDR3 is TGTGCCAGCTCAAGGGGTGGTAGCGGGAACGAGCAGTTCTTC.